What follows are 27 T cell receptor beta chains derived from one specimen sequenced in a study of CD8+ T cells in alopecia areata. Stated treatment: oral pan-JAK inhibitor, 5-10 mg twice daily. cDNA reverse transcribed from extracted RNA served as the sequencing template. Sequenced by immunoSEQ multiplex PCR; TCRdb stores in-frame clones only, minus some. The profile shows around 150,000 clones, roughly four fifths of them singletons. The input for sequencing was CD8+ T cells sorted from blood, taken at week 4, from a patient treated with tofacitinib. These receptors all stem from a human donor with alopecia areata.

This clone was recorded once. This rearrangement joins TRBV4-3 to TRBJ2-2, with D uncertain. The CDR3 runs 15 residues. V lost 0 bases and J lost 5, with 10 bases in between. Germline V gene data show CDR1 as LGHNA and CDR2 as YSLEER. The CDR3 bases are TGCGCCAGCAGCCAAGATGATTGGTCGACCGGGGAGCTGTTTTTT. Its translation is CASSQDDWSTGELFF.

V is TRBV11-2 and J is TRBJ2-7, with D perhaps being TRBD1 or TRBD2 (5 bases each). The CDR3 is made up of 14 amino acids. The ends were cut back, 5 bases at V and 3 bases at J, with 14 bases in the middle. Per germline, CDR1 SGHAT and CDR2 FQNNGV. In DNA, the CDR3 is TGTGCCAGCAGCGCCGGTTGGGGGTTCTACGAGCAGTACTTC. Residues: CASSAGWGFYEQYF.

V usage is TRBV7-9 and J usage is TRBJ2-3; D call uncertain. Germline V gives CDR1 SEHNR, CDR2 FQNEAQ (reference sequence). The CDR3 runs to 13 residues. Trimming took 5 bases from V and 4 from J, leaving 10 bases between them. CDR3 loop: CASSPPVADTQYF. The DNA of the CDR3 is TGTGCCAGCAGCCCGCCCGTTGCAGATACGCAGTATTTT.

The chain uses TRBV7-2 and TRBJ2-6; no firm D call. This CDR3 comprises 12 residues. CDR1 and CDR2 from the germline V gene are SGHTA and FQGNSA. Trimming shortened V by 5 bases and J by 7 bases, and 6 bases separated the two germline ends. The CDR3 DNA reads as TGTGCCAGCAGCAAGGAAGCCAACGTCCTGACTTTC. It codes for CASSKEANVLTF.

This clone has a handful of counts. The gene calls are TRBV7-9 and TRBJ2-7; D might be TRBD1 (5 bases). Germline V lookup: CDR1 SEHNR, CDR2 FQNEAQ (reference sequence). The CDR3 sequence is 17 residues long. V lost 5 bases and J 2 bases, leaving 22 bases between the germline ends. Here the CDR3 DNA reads TGTGCCAGCAGCCCCTCCCGAACAGGACCAAAGACCTACGAGCAGTACTTC. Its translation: CASSPSRTGPKTYEQYF.

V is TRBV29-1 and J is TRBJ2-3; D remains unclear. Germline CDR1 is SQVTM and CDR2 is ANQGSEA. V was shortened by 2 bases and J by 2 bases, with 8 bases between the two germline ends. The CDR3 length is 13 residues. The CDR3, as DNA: TGCAGCGTTGAACTTGGGCTCACAGATACGCAGTATTTT. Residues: CSVELGLTDTQYF.

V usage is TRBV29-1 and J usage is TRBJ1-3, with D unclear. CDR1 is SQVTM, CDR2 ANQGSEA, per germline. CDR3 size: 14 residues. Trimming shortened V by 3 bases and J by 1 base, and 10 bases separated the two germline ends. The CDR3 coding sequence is TGCAGCGTTGAGGGCAGCCTTTCTGGAAACACCATATATTTT. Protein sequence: CSVEGSLSGNTIYF.

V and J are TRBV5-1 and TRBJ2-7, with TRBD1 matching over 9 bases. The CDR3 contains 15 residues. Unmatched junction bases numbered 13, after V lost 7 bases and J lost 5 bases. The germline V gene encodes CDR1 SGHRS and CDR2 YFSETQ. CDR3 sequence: CASRSPGQGPDEQYF. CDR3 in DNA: TGCGCCAGCCGTTCTCCGGGACAGGGTCCCGACGAGCAGTACTTC.

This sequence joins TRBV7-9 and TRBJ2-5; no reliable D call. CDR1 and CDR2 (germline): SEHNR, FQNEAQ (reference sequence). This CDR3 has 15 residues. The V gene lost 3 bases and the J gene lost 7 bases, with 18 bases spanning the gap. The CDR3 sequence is CASSFSGYLISTQYF. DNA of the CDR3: TGTGCCAGCAGCTTTAGTGGTTACCTAATTTCGACCCAGTACTTC.

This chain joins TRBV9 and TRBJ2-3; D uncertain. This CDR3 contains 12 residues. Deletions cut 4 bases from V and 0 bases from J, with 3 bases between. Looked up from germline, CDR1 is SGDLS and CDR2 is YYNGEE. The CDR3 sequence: CASSLSTDTQYF. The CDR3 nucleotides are TGTGCCAGCAGCTTAAGCACAGATACGCAGTATTTT.

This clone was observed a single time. CDR3 region: CASSSRQGPTEAFF. In nucleotides, the CDR3 is TGTGCCAGCAGCTCAAGACAGGGACCCACTGAAGCTTTCTTT. V gene TRBV7-9 combines with J gene TRBJ1-1; 7 bases agree with TRBD1. This CDR3 is 14 amino acids long. Germline assignment: CDR1 SEHNR and CDR2 FQNEAQ (reference sequence). V lost 4 bases and J lost 4; bases outside the gene matches: 6.

CDR3 loop: CASSSGQALNANTGELFF. CDR3 sequence (DNA): TGCGCCAGCAGCTCGGGACAGGCGTTAAACGCGAACACCGGGGAGCTGTTTTTT. The chain employs TRBV5-1 and TRBJ2-2; TRBD1 aligns across 8 bases. The germline V gene has CDR1 SGHRS and CDR2 YFSETQ. The CDR3 length is 18 residues. After removal of 3 bases from V and 0 bases from J, the junction contained 10 bases not matched to a gene.

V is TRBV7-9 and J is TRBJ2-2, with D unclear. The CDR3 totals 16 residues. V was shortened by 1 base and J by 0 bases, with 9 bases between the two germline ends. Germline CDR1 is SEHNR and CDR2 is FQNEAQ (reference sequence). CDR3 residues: CASSLVGFANTGELFF. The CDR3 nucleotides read TGTGCCAGCAGCTTAGTAGGGTTCGCGAACACCGGGGAGCTGTTTTTT.

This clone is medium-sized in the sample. CDR3 amino acids: CASSQERGSADTQYF. The CDR3 coding sequence is TGCGCCAGCAGCCAAGAGAGGGGATCAGCAGATACGCAGTATTTT. The chain combines TRBV4-3 with TRBJ2-3; D tentatively fits TRBD1 or TRBD2 (5 bases each). The CDR3 is made up of 15 amino acids. The V gene lost 0 bases and the J gene lost 4 bases, with 11 bases spanning the gap. Germline V gene lookup returns CDR1 LGHNA and CDR2 YSLEER.

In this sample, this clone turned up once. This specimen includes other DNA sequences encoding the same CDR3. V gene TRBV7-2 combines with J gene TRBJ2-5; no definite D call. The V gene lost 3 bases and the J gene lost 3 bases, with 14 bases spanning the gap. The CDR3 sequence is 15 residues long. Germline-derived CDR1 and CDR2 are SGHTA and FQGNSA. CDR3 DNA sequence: TGTGCCAGCAGCTTCCTAGGAGACGGAAAAGAGACCCAGTACTTC. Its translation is CASSFLGDGKETQYF.

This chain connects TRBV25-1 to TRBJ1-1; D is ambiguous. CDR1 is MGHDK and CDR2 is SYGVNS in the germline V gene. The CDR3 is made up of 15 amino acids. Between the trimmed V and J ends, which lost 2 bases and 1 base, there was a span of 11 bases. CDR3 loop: CASSEQVSANTEAFF. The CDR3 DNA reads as TGTGCCAGCAGTGAACAGGTCTCCGCGAACACTGAAGCTTTCTTT. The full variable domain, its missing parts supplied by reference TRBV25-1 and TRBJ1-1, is EADIYQTPRYLVIGTGKKITLECSQTMGHDKMYWYQQDPGMELHLIHYSYGVNSTEKGDLSSESTVSRIRTEHFPLTLESARPSHTSQYLCASSEQVSANTEAFFGQGTRLTVV.

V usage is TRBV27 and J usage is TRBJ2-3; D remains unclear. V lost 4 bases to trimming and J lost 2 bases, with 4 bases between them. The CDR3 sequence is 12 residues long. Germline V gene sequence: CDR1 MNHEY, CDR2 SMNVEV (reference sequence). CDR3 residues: CASSSNTDTQYF. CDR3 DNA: TGTGCCAGCAGTTCCAACACAGATACGCAGTATTTT.

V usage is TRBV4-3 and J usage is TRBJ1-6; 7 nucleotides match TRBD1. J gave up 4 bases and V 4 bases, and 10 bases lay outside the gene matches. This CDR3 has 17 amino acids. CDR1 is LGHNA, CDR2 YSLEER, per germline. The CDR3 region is CASSRSTGATYNSPLHF. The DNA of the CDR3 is TGCGCCAGCAGCCGATCAACAGGGGCCACATATAATTCACCCCTCCACTTT.

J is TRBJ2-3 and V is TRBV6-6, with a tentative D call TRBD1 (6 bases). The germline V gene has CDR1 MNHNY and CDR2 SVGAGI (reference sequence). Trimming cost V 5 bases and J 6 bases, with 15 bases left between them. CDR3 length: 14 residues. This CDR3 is CASSTGPRGDTQYF. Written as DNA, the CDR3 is TGTGCCAGCAGTACCGGCCCGAGGGGGGATACGCAGTATTTT.

The CDR3 DNA reads as TGTGCCAGTGGGCCCAACGGGGAGCTGTTTTTT. This codes for CASGPNGELFF. V gene TRBV27 combines with J gene TRBJ2-2, with D unresolved. This CDR3 is built from 11 residues. The germline CDR1 and CDR2 sequences are MNHEY and SMNVEV (reference sequence). The V end lost 9 bases, the J end lost 7 bases, and 9 bases lay between the germline ends.

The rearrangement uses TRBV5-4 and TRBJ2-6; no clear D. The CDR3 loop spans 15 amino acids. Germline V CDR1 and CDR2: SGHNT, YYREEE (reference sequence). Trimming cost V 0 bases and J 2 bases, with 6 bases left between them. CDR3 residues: CASSLAVTGANVLTF. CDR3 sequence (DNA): TGTGCCAGCAGCTTGGCCGTAACTGGGGCCAACGTCCTGACTTTC. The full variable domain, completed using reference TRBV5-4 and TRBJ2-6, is ETGVTQSPTHLIKTRGQQVTLRCSSQSGHNTVSWYQQALGQGPQFIFQYYREEENGRGNFPPRFSGLQFPNYSSELNVNALELDDSALYLCASSLAVTGANVLTFGAGSRLTVL.

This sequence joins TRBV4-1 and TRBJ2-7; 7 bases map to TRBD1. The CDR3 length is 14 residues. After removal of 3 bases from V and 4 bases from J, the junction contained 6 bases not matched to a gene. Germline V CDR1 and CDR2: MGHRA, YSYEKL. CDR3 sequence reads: CASSQIQGEYEQYF. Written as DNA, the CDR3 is TGCGCCAGCAGCCAGATCCAGGGGGAATACGAGCAGTACTTC.

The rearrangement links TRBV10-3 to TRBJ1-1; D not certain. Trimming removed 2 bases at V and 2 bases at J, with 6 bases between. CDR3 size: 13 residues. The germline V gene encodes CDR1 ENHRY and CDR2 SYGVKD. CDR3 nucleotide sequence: TGTGCCATCAGTGAGGCAGATAACACTGAAGCTTTCTTT. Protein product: CAISEADNTEAFF.

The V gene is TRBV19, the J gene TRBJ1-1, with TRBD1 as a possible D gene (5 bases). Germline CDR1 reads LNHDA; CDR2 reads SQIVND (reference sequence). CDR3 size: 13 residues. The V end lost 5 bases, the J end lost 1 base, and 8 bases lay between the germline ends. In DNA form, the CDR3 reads TGTGCCAGTAGTCCTACAGGGAACACTGAAGCTTTCTTT. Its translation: CASSPTGNTEAFF.

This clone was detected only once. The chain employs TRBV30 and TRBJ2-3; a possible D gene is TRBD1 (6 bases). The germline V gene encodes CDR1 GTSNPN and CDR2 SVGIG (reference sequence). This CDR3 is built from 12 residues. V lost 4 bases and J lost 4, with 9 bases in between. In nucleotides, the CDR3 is TGTGCCTGGACAGGGGCAGCAGATACGCAGTATTTT. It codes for CAWTGAADTQYF.

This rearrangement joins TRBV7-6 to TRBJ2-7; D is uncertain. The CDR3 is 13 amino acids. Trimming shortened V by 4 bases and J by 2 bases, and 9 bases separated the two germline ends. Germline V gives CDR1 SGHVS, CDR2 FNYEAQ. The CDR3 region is CASSYGRTYEQYF. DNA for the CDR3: TGTGCCAGCAGCTATGGACGGACCTACGAGCAGTACTTC.

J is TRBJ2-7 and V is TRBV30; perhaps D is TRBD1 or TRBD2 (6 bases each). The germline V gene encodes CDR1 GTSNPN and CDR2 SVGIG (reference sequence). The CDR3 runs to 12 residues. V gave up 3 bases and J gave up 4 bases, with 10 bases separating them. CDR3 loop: CAWSEGGYEQYF. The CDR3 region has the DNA TGTGCCTGGAGCGAAGGGGGGTACGAGCAGTACTTC.